These 11 T cell receptor beta chains originate from one sample sequenced in a study of beta chain features in type 1 diabetes. Since all of the isolated RNA was reverse transcribed, expressed TCRB transcripts were what got sequenced. Produced via immunoSEQ multiplex PCR; TCRdb's table is partial and in-frame only. Of some 400,000 clones listed, more than 13% are singletons. Material: naive CD4+ T cells from blood. The receptors stem from a woman aged 18-35 years in good health.

This clone was seen only a few times. Here the CDR3 reads CASSLTRMRAVTEAFF. The CDR3 DNA is TGTGCCAGCAGCTTGACAAGGATGAGGGCTGTAACTGAAGCTTTCTTT. V gene TRBV5-6 combines with J gene TRBJ1-1; no clear D. V was trimmed by 1 base and J by 5 bases, leaving 18 bases between them. Germline V gene sequence: CDR1 SGHDT, CDR2 YYEEEE. CDR3 length: 16 amino acids.

This clone was picked up one time. The V and J genes are TRBV6-4 and TRBJ2-5; possibly TRBD2 for D (6 bases). Germline loops: CDR1 MRHNA, CDR2 SNTAGT. V lost 6 bases and J lost 14, with 22 bases in between. The CDR3 covers 13 residues. CDR3 sequence reads: CASRPSNSGELYF. In nucleotides, the CDR3 is TGTGCCAGCAGGCCCAGTAACTCGGGGGAGTTATACTTC.

As regards this clone: This sample also contains other DNA sequences that code for the same CDR3. V is TRBV30 and J is TRBJ2-1, with TRBD1 identical over 7 bases. The CDR3 runs to 12 residues. The V segment lost 0 bases and the J segment 7 bases; nucleotides outside the gene matches: 0. The V gene's germline CDR1 is GTSNPN and CDR2 SVGIG (reference sequence). As DNA, the CDR3 is TGTGCCTGGAGTGTACAGGGGAATGAGCAGTTCTTC. The encoded protein is CAWSVQGNEQFF.

The rearrangement joins TRBV10-3 to TRBJ2-5, with unresolved D. CDR1 and CDR2 (germline): ENHRY, SYGVKD. This CDR3 is 15 amino acids long. V was clipped by 2 bases and J by 1 base, with 11 bases between them. The CDR3 bases are TGTGCCATCAGTGAGGGGTTGGGCGCCCAAGAGACCCAGTACTTC. This gives the protein CAISEGLGAQETQYF.

This clone was counted between two and nine times. The gene calls are TRBV27 and TRBJ1-1, with a weak D call TRBD1 (5 bases). Between the trimmed V and J ends, which lost 3 bases and 0 bases, there was a span of 8 bases. Germline lookup yields CDR1 MNHEY and CDR2 SMNVEV (reference sequence). The CDR3 loop spans 14 amino acids. For the CDR3, the DNA is TGTGCCAGCAGTTTTTCAGGGATGAACACTGAAGCTTTCTTT. Residues: CASSFSGMNTEAFF.

The chain joins TRBV7-2 to TRBJ2-7; 11 bases are a match to TRBD1. Germline trimming cut 0 bases from V and 0 bases from J; bases unmatched to any gene: 1. Germline CDR1 and CDR2: SGHTA and FQGNSA. This CDR3 has 16 amino acids. The CDR3 is CASSLAGQGASYEQYF. The CDR3 DNA sequence: TGTGCCAGCAGCTTAGCTGGACAGGGGGCCTCCTACGAGCAGTACTTC.

CDR3 in amino acids: CASSRLAGDREQFF. The DNA of the CDR3 is TGCGCCAGCAGCCGACTAGCGGGAGACCGGGAGCAGTTCTTC. The V and J genes are TRBV5-1 and TRBJ2-1, with 12 bases aligning to TRBD2. Germline trimming cut 4 bases from V and 10 bases from J; bases unmatched to any gene: 6. The CDR3 is made up of 14 amino acids. Germline values: CDR1 SGHRS, CDR2 YFSETQ.

The chain uses TRBV7-8 and TRBJ2-7, with 13 bases identical to TRBD2. Germline CDR1 reads SGHVS; CDR2 reads FQNEAQ. This CDR3 has 16 amino acids. V was pared by 1 base and J by 5 bases, with 5 bases of the junction left unmatched. CDR3 amino acids: CASSLGTSGSPNEQYF. In nucleotides, the CDR3 is TGTGCCAGCAGCTTAGGGACTAGCGGGAGTCCCAACGAGCAGTACTTC. The full variable domain, completed using reference TRBV7-8 and TRBJ2-7, is GAGVSQSPRYKVAKRGQDVALRCDPISGHVSLFWYQQALGQGPEFLTYFQNEAQLDKSGLPSDRFFAERPEGSVSTLKIQRTQQEDSAVYLCASSLGTSGSPNEQYFGPGTRLTVT.

This clone was found a few times. The chain combines TRBV4-3 with TRBJ2-3; 13 bases match TRBD2. The CDR3 is made up of 16 amino acids. Germline V gene sequence: CDR1 LGHNA, CDR2 YSLEER. J gave up 7 bases and V 3 bases, and 7 bases lay outside the gene matches. The CDR3 loop is CASSHRLAGGPYTQYF. DNA for the CDR3: TGCGCCAGCAGCCACCGACTAGCGGGAGGACCCTATACGCAGTATTTT.

Only a few counts were recorded for this clone. The V gene is TRBV7-2, the J gene TRBJ1-2; TRBD1 matches at 10 bases. V gave up 5 bases and J gave up 8 bases; unmatched junction bases: 8. Germline assignment: CDR1 SGHTA and CDR2 FQGNSA. CDR3 length: 14 amino acids. The CDR3: CASSPRDRGVGYTF. CDR3 nucleotides: TGTGCCAGCAGCCCGAGGGACAGGGGAGTAGGCTACACCTTC. The full variable domain, in which reference TRBV7-2 and TRBJ1-2 provide the parts outside the CDR3, is GAGVSQSPSNKVTEKGKDVELRCDPISGHTALYWYRQSLGQGLEFLIYFQGNSAPDKSGLPSDRFSAERTGGSVSTLTIQRTQQEDSAVYLCASSPRDRGVGYTFGSGTRLTVV.

The chain has TRBV19 and TRBJ2-5, with TRBD2 matching 9 bases. The CDR3 is 15 amino acids. V dropped 5 bases and J dropped 6; count of bases not matched to a gene: 10. Per the germline V gene, CDR1 is LNHDA and CDR2 is SQIVND (reference sequence). DNA for the CDR3: TGTGCCAGTAGTTTGTCAGCGGGAGGTGTGAAGACCCAGTACTTC. This translates into CASSLSAGGVKTQYF.